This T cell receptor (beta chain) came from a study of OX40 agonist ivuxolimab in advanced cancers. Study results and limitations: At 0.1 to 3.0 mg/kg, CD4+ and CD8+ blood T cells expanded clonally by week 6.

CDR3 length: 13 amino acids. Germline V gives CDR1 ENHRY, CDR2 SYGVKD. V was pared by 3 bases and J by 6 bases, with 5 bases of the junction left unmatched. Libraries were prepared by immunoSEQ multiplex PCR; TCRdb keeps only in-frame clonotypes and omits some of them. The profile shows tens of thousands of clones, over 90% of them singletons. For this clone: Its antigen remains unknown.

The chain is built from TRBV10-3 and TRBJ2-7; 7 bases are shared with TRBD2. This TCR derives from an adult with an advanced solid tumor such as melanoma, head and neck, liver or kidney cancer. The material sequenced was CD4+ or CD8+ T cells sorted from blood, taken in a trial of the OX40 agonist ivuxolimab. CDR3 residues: CAISETASGEQYF. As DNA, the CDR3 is TGTGCCATCAGTGAAACGGCTAGCGGCGAGCAGTACTTC.